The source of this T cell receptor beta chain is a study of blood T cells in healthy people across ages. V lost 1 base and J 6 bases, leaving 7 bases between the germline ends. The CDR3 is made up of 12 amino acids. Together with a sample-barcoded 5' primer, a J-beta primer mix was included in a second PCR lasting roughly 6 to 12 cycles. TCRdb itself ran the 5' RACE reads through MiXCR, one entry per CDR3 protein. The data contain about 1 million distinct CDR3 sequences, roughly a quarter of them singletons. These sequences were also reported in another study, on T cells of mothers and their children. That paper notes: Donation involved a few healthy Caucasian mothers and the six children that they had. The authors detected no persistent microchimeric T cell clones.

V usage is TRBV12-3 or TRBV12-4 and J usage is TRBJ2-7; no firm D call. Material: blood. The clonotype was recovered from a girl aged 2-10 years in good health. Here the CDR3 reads CASSLDLSEQYF. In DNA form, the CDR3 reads TGTGCCAGCAGTTTAGATCTCTCCGAGCAGTACTTC.